This TCR beta chain was found in a study of technical replicates of blood from a few donors (dated by TCRdb to the late 2010s). This clone was detected only once. The clone's antigen remains unknown. Base qualities were left out, and no much larger clone turns up one base away. Library construction relied on the immunoSEQ multiplex PCR assay. In its TCRdb copy, this immuneACCESS table keeps in-frame sequences only and misses some clones. Where compared with another copy, unresolved V genes explain less than half of these, and the others have no known cause. For this sample the table gives about 79,000 clones, of which 80% to 95% were detected only once. The ten largest clones represent 0.39% of the sample. The CDR3 sequence holds 13 residues, the cysteine and phenylalanine included. Solely the CDR3 DNA is kept, with 39 bases framed from the first base. Between the V and J ends, shortened by 1 base and 4 bases respectively, the junction contains 7 bases. CDR1 and CDR2 were assigned from the germline V gene as SGHAT and FQNNGV.

The chain employs TRBV11-2 and TRBJ2-5, with the D segment identity uncertain. This sequence was found in a human donor in good health. Some clones in this sample may be carry-over from other donors' samples. The sample taken for sequencing was T cells isolated from PBMCs. The nucleotides read TGTGCCAGCAGCTTAGGGGCAGCAGAGACCCAGTACTTC. This yields the protein CASSLGAAETQYF. The reference TRBV11-2 and TRBJ2-5 proteins fill in what lies around the CDR3, so the full variable domain reads EAGVAQSPRYKIIEKRQSVAFWCNPISGHATLYWYQQILGQGPKLLIQFQNNGVVDDSQLPKDRFSAERLKGVDSTLKIQPAKLEDSAVYLCASSLGAAETQYFGPGTRLLVL.